This T cell receptor beta chain comes out of a study of blood T cell repertoires in COVID-19. Original processing methods: It was from reference gene primer amplification that nucleated cell counts were estimated. The assay was immunoSEQ multiplex PCR, and TCRdb's table has in-frame clones only and misses some. That table gives V, J and clone size, and the DNA gave D and trimming. The repertoire has 100,000 to 120,000 clones, roughly 80% of them found once; the top ten carry around a tenth. J lost 2 bases, V lost 2 bases, and 12 bases had no gene match. Germline CDR1 reads GTSNPN; CDR2 reads SVGIG (reference sequence). CDR3 size: 17 residues.

This sequence joins TRBV30 and TRBJ2-3; 8 positions match TRBD1. The sequencing sample was made of peripheral blood. The receptor was derived from a woman in her seventies with acute or convalescent COVID-19. In DNA, the CDR3 is TGTGCCTGGAGTTCCAGAAGGCAGGGGGCGGCCACAGATACGCAGTATTTT. Translation gives CAWSSRRQGAATDTQYF.